This T cell receptor (beta chain) was found in a study of CD8 T cells in ankylosing spondylitis. Findings of the study overall: Clones tied to disease were said to be significantly enriched in matched ankylosing spondylitis synovial fluid.

Looked up from germline, CDR1 is SGDLS and CDR2 is YYNGEE. Trimming cost V 4 bases and J 4 bases, with 11 bases left between them. The CDR3 loop spans 14 amino acids. This clonotype was counted ten times or more. The antigen remains undetermined. In making TCR beta libraries, quantitative 5'-RACE with molecular barcodes was used. TCRdb redid the calling of the 5' RACE reads with MiXCR, one entry per CDR3 protein. The data show under 150,000 distinct CDR3 sequences, approximately 9.9% seen once. Specimen: blood, either unsorted or a sorted T cell fraction (not recorded which). The V gene is TRBV9, the J gene TRBJ2-2; TRBD1 might be the D (6 bases). The source is a male donor with ankylosing spondylitis or in good health (not recorded which). CDR3 nucleotide sequence: TGTGCCAGCAGCACTCAGGGGCCCACCGGGGAGCTGTTTTTT. Its translation is CASSTQGPTGELFF.